This T cell receptor (beta chain) was recorded in a study of blood T cell repertoires in COVID-19. Study-wide context: Samples representing acute and convalescent COVID-19 were sourced from the United States, Italy and Spain. T cells, B-cell-depleted T cells, or PBMCs supplied cDNA or gDNA.

From germline, CDR1 is KGHSH and CDR2 LQKENI. The CDR3 length is 15 residues. During active infection, Seattle patients enrolled and were then monitored through disease. Study processing details: Amplifying reference gene primers gave estimates of nucleated cell counts. The assay was immunoSEQ multiplex PCR, and TCRdb's table has in-frame clones only and misses some. The V and J calls and clone size were taken over from that table, and D and trimming were inferred from the DNA. The sample holds 150,000 to 200,000 clones, roughly 79% seen once. The source material was peripheral blood. The chain couples TRBV18 to TRBJ2-7; tentative D call: TRBD1 (6 bases). The J call could be wrong; TRBJ2-1 is a better fit for the DNA end. The sequence was obtained from a woman older than 75 with COVID-19, enrolled during active disease. CDR3: CASSPTGYSYNEQFF. The CDR3 DNA is TGTGCCAGCTCACCGACAGGTTACTCCTACAATGAGCAGTTCTTC.